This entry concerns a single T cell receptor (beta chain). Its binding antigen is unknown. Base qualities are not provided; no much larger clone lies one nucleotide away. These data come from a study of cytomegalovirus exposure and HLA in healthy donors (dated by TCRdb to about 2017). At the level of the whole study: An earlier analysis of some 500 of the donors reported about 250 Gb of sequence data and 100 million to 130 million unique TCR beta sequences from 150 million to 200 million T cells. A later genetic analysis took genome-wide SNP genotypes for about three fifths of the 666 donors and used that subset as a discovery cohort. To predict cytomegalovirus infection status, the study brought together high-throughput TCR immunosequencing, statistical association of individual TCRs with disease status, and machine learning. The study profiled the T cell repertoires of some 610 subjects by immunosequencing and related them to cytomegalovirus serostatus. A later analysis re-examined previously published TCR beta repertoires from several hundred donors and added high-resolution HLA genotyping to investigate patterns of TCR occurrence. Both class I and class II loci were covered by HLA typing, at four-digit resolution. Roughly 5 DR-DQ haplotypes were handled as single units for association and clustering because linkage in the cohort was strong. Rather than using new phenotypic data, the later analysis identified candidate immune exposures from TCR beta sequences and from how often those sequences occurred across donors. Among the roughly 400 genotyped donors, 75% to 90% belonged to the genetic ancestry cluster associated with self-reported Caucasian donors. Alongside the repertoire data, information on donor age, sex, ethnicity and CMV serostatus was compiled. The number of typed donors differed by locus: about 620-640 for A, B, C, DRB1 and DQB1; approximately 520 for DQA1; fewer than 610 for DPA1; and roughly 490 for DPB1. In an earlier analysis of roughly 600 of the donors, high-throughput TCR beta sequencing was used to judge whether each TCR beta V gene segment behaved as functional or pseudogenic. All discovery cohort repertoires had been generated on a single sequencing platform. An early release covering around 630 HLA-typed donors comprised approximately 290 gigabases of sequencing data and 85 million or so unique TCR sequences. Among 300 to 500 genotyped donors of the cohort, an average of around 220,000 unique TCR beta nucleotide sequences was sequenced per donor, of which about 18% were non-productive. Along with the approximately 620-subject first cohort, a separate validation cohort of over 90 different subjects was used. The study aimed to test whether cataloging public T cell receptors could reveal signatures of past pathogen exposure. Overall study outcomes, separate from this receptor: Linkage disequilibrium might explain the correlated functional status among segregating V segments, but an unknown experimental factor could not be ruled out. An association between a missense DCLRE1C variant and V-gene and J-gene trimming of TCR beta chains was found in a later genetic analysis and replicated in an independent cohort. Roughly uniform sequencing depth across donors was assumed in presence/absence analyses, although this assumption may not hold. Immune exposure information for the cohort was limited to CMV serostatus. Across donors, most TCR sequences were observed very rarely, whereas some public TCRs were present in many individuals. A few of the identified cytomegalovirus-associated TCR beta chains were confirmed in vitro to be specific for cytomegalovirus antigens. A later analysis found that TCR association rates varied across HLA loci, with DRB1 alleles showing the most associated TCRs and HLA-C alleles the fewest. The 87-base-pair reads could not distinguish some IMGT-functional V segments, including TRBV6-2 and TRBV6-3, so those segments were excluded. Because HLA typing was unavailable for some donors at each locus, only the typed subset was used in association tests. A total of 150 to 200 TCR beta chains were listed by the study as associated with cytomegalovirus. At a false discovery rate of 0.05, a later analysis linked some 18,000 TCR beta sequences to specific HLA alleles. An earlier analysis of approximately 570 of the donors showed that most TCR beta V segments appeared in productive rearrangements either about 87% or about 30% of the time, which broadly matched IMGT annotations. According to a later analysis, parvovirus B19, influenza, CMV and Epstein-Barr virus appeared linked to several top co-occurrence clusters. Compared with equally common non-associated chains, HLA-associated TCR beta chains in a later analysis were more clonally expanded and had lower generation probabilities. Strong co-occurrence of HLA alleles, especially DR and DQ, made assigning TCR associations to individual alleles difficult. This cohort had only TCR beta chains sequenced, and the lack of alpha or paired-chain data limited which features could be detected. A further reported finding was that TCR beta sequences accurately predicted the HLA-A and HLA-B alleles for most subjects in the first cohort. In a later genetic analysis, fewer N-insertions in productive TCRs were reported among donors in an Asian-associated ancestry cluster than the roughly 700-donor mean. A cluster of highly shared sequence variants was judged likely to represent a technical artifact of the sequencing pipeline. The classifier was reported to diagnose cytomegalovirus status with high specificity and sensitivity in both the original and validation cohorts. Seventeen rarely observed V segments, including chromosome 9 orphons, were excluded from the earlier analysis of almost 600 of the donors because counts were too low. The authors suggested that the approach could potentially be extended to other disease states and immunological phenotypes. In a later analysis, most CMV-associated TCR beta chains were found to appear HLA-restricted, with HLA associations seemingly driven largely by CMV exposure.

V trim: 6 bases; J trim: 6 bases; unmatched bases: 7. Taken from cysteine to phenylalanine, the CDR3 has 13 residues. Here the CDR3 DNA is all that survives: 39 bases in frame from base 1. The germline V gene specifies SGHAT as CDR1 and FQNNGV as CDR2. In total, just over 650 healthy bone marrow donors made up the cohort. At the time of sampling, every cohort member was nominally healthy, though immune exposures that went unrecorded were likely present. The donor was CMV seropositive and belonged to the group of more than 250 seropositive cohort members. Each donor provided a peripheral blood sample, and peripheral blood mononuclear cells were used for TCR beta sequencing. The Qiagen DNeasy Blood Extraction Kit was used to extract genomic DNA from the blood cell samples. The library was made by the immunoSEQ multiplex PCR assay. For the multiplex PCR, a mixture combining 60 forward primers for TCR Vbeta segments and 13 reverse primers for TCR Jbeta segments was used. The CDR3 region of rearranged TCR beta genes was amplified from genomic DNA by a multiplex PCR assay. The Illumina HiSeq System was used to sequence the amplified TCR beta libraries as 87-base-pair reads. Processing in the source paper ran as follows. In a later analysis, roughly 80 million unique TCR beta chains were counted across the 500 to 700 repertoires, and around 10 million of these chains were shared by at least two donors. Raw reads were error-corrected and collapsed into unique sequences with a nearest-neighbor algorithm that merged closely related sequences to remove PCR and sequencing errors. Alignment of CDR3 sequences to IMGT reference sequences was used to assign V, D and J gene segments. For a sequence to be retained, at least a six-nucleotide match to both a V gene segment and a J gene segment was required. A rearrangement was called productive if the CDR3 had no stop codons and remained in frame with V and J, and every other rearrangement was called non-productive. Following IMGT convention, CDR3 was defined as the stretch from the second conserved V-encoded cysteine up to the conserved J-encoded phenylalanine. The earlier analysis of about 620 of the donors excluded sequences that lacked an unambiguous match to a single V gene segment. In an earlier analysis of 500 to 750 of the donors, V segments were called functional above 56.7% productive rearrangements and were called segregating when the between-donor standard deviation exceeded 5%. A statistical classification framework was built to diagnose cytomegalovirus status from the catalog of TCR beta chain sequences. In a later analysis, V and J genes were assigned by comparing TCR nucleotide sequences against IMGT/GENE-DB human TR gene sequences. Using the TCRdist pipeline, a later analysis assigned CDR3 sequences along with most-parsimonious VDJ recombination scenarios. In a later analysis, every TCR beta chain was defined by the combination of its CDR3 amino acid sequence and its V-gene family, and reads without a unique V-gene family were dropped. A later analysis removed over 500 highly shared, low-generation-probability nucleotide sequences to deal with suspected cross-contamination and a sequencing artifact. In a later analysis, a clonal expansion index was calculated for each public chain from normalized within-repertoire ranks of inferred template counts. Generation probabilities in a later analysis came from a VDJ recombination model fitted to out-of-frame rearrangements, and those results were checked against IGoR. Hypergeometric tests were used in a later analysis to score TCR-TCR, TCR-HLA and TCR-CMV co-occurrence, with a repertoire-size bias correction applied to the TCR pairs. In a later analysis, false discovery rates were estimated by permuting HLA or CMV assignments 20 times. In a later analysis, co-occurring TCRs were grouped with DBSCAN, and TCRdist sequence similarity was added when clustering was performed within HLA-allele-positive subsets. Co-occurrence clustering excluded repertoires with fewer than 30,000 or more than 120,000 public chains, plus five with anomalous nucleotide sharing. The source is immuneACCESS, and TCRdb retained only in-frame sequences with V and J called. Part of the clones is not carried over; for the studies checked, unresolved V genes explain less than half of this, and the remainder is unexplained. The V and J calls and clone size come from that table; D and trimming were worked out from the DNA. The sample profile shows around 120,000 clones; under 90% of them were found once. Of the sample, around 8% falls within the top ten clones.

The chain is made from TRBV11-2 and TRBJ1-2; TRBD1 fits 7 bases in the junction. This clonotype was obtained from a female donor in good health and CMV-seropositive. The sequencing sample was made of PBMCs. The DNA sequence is TGTGCCAGCAGGCCCTCAGGGGGTCATGGCTACACCTTC. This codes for CASRPSGGHGYTF.